A selection of T cell receptor beta chains follows, all from one sample in a study of OX40 agonist ivuxolimab in advanced cancers. Using immunoSEQ multiplex PCR, the repertoire was profiled, and TCRdb retains in-frame clones only, with some absent. The sample holds over 80,000 clones; roughly 90% are singletons and the top ten take more than 5%. Sample: CD4+ or CD8+ T cells sorted from blood, taken in a trial of the OX40 agonist ivuxolimab. Receptors originate from an adult with an advanced solid tumor such as melanoma, head and neck, liver or kidney cancer. The CDR3 runs from the conserved cysteine through the conserved F or W. D genes are given only for firm matches. Not all rows give a size; the values are once, few, many and, for expanded clones, a class.

d_call j_call clone_size v_call cdr3_aa cdr3_nt
- TRBJ2-1 - TRBV18 CASSLRQGTYNEQFF TGTGCCAGCTCACTTAGGCAGGGGACGTACAATGAGCAGTTCTTC
- TRBJ2-7 - TRBV4-1 CASSQVERGTYEQYF TGCGCCAGCAGCCAAGTCGAGCGAGGGACCTACGAGCAGTACTTC
- TRBJ1-2 - TRBV7-8 CASSWTNRDGYTF TGTGCCAGCAGCTGGACGAACAGGGATGGCTACACCTTC
TRBD2 TRBJ2-1 - TRBV10-1 CASSALAGVRHEQFF TGCGCCAGCAGTGCACTAGCGGGGGTAAGGCATGAGCAGTTCTTC
- TRBJ1-1 - TRBV6-5 CASRDSNTEAFF TGTGCCAGTCGCGACAGTAACACTGAAGCTTTCTTT
- TRBJ1-5 - TRBV11-3 CARTEMGQPQHF TGTGCCAGAACCGAAATGGGTCAGCCCCAGCATTTT
- TRBJ2-1 - TRBV7-2 CASSLRVSSNEQFF TGTGCCAGCAGCCTAAGGGTCAGTTCCAATGAGCAGTTCTTC
- TRBJ2-1 - TRBV11-3 CASSLDPWGPYNEQFF TGTGCCAGCAGCTTAGATCCATGGGGACCTTACAATGAGCAGTTCTTC
TRBD1 TRBJ2-3 - TRBV5-1 CASRPGTGPPDTQYF TGCGCCAGCAGGCCGGGGACAGGCCCCCCAGATACGCAGTATTTT
- TRBJ2-4 - TRBV5-4 CASSLGLAKNIQYF TGTGCCAGCAGCTTGGGTCTAGCCAAAAACATTCAGTACTTC
- TRBJ1-1 - TRBV7-9 CASSSDVKAFF TGTGCCAGCAGCTCAGACGTAAAAGCTTTCTTT
- TRBJ2-3 - TRBV25-1 CASSGGQSTDTQYF TGTGCCAGCAGTGGGGGCCAGAGCACAGATACGCAGTATTTT
- TRBJ1-5 - TRBV6-1 CASSERENQPQHF TGTGCCAGCAGTGAAAGGGAGAATCAGCCCCAGCATTTT
TRBD2 TRBJ2-7 - TRBV4-3 CASSLGLARIANLSYEQYF TGCGCCAGCAGTCTAGGACTAGCCCGTATAGCGAATTTGTCCTACGAGCAGTACTTC
- TRBJ1-6 once TRBV27 CASSFYSSYNSPLHF TGTGCCAGCAGTTTTTATAGCTCCTATAATTCACCCCTCCACTTT
- TRBJ2-7 - TRBV28 CASSLEGLGREQYF TGTGCCAGCAGTTTGGAGGGACTGGGGAGAGAGCAGTACTTC
- TRBJ2-2 - TRBV6-1 CASSELAAKELFF TGTGCCAGCAGTGAATTGGCCGCTAAGGAGCTGTTTTTT
- TRBJ2-2 - TRBV4-3 CASSRAILGGELFF TGCGCCAGCTCCCGAGCGATCCTGGGGGGGGAGCTGTTTTTT
- TRBJ2-5 - TRBV6-5 CASSFGVWETQYF TGTGCCAGCAGTTTCGGGGTTTGGGAGACCCAGTACTTC